This T cell receptor (beta chain) was sequenced in a study of siplizumab effects on memory and regulatory T cells. Between the trimmed V and J ends, which lost 10 bases and 1 base, there was a span of 15 bases. This CDR3 contains 14 residues. CDR1 is MNHEY and CDR2 is SVGAGI in the germline V gene. Study-wide findings and caveats: Naive T cells appeared more varied than memory cells and looked like key alloresponse contributors. Treatment with siplizumab left mappable alloreactive CD4+ clones averaging roughly 70% Treg-derived, compared with around 26% in controls. Proliferating siplizumab-culture Tregs lacked confirmation of suppressive function.

The assay was immunoSEQ multiplex PCR, and TCRdb's table has in-frame clones only and misses some. The sample records 37,000 or so clones, approximately 88% being singletons. Turning to this clone: Its antigen is unidentified.

This chain joins TRBV6-5 and TRBJ2-3; D is perhaps TRBD2 (6 bases). The sequence derives from a human donor in good health. Material: naive CD4+ T cells sorted from blood. CDR3 region: CATGGGRGTDTQYF. The CDR3 DNA is TGTGCCACCGGTGGAGGGCGGGGCACAGATACGCAGTATTTT.